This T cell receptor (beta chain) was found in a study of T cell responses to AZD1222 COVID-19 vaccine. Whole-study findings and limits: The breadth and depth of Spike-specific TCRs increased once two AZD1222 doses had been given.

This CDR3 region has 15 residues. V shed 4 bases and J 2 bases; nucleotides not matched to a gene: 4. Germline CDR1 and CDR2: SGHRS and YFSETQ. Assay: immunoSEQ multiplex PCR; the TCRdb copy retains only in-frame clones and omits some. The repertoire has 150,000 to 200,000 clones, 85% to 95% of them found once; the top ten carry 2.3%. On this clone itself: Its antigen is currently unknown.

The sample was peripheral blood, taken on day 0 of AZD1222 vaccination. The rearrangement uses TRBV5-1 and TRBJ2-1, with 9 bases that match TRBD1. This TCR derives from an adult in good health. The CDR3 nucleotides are TGCGCCAGCAGCCCCGGGACAGGGACCTACAATGAGCAGTTCTTC. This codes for CASSPGTGTYNEQFF.